This T cell receptor (beta chain) was documented in a study of T cell repertoires in cytomegalovirus infection. Across the study: Public signatures in TCR beta pointed to CMV infection and matching HLA type. Findings and caveats of the study: HLA-C-restricted CMV clonotypes gave the most frequent clonotype in two of eight donors.

Germline V CDR1 and CDR2: PRHDT, FYEKMQ (reference sequence). The CDR3 runs to 14 residues. Trimming left V 6 bases short and J 2 bases short, with 11 bases between. Remarks on this clonotype: Its antigen is not identified.

TCRdb processed the reads anew with MiXCR; each CDR3 protein has one entry. The table lists about 920,000 distinct CDR3 sequences, roughly 30% of them singletons. The material sequenced was cultured CD8+ T cells from PBMCs, taken from culture after CMV antigen stimulation. The chain recombines TRBV13 with TRBJ2-4; D may be TRBD1 (6 bases). This clonotype originated in a human donor in good health (CMV status not recorded). Some clones in this sample may be carry-over from other donors' samples. DNA of the CDR3: TGTGCCAGCAGGGGAACAGGGACCAAAAACATTCAGTACTTC. Residues: CASRGTGTKNIQYF.